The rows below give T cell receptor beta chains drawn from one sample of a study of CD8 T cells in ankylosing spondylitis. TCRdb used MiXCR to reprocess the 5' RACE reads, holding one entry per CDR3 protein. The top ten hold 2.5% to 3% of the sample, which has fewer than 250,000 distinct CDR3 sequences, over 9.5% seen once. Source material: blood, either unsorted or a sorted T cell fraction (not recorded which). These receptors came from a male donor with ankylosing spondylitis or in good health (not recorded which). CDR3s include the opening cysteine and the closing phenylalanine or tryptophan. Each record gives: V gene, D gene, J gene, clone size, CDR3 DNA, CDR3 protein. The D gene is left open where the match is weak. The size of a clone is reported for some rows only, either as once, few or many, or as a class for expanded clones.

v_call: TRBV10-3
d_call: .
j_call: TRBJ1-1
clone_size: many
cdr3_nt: TGTGCCATCAGAGGGGGTTTCGACACTGAAGCTTTCTTT
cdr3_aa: CAIRGGFDTEAFF

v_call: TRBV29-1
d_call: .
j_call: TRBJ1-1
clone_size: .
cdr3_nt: TGCAGCGTTTATCGGGAGGGAGGCGGTACGGCTTTCTTT
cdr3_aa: CSVYREGGGTAFF

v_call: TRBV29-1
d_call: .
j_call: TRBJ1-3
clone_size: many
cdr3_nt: TGCAGCGGCGGGTACTCTGGAAACACCATATATTTT
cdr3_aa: CSGGYSGNTIYF

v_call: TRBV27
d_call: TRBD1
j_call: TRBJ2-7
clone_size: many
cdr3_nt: TGTGCCAGCAGTCCGGGGACAGGGAACTACGAGCAGTACTTC
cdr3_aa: CASSPGTGNYEQYF

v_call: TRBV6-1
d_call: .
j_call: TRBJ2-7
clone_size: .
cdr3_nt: TGTGCCAGCAGCCCCCCAACCCCGAGGGATCGGTACTTC
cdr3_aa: CASSPPTPRDRYF

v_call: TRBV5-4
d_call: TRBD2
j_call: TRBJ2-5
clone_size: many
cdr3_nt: TGTGCCAGCAGCTTCCCCCTTAGCGGGGGGGGCCAAGAGACCCAGTACTTC
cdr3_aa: CASSFPLSGGGQETQYF

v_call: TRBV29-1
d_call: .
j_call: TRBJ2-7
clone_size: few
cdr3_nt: TGCAGCGCCGCAAGGGGGGCCAACTACGAGCAGTACTTC
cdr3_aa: CSAARGANYEQYF

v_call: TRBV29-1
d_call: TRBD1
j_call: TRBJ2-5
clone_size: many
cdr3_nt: TGCAGCGGCGGACAGGGGAGGGAGACCCAGTACTTC
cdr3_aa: CSGGQGRETQYF

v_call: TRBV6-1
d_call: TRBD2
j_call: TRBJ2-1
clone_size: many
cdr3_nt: TGTGCCAGCAGCCAAGCGGGAGCTCCGAGGAATGAGCAGTTCTTC
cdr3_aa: CASSQAGAPRNEQFF

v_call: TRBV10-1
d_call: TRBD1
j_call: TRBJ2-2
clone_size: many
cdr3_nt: TGCGCCAGTAGACAGGGATCTTCGAGGGCCGGGGAGCTGTTTTTT
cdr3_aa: CASRQGSSRAGELFF

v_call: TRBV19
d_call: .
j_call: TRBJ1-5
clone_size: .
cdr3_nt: TGTGCCAGTAGTAGTAGGGGCAGAGACTATCATAGCAATCAGCCCCAGCATTTT
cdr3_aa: CASSSRGRDYHSNQPQHF

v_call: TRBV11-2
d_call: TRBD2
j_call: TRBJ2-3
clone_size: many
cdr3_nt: TGTGCCAGCAGCGTCTTAGCGGGAGGGGGAGATACGCAGTATTTT
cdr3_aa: CASSVLAGGGDTQYF

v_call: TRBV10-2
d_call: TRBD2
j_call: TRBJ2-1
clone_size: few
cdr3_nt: TGCGCCAGCAGTGAGTTACCCGGGACTAGCAAGTCCAATGAGCAGTTCTTC
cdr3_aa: CASSELPGTSKSNEQFF

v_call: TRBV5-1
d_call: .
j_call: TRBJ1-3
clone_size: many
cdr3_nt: TGCGCCAGCAGCTTGGCGTCCGGGGTCGCTGGAAACACCATATATTTT
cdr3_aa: CASSLASGVAGNTIYF

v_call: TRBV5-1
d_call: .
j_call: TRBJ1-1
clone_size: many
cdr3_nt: TGCGCCAGCAGCCCCGACACAGTGAACACTGAAGCTTTCTTT
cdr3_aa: CASSPDTVNTEAFF

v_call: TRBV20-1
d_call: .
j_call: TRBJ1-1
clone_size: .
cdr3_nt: TGCAGTGCTAGAGATAACAGCATGAACACTGAAGCTTTCTTT
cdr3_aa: CSARDNSMNTEAFF

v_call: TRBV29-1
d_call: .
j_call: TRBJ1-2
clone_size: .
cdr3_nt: TGCATCTCCGGGGACAACCATGGCTACACCTTC
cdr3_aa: CISGDNHGYTF

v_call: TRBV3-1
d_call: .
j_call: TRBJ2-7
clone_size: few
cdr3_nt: TGTGCCAGCAGCCAAGCTGGACCTCTCTCCTACGAGCAGTACTTC
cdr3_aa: CASSQAGPLSYEQYF

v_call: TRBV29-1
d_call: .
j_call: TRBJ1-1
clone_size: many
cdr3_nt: TGCAGCGTTGGAGGGGGGACTGAAGCTTTCTTT
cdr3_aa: CSVGGGTEAFF

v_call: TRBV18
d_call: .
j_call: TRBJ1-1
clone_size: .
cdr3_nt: TGTGCCAGCTCACCTTCGCCCTCACGAAACACTGAAGCTTTCTTT
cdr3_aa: CASSPSPSRNTEAFF

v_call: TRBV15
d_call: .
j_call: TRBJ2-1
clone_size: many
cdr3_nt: TGTGCCACCAGCAGGGGGGACGGCGAGCAGTTCTTC
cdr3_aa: CATSRGDGEQFF

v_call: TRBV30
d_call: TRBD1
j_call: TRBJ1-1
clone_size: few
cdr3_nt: TGTGCCTGGAGTGTGGCAGGGGGGAACGCTTTCTTT
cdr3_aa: CAWSVAGGNAFF

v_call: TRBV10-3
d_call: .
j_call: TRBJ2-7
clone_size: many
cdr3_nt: TGTGCCATCAGTGTAGGAGGCGTAAGCTACGAGCAGTACTTC
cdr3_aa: CAISVGGVSYEQYF

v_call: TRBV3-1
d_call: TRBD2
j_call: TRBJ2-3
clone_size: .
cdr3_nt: TGTGCCAGCAGCCCTCTTTTTGGCGGGAGTGGGGCAGATACGCAGTATTTT
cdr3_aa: CASSPLFGGSGADTQYF

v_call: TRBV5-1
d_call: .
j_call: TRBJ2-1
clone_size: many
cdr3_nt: TGCGCCAGCAGCTTGGCCTTAAATGAGCAGTTCTTC
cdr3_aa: CASSLALNEQFF

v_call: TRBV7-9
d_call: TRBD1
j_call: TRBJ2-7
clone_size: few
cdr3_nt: TGTGCCAGCAGCTCGACGGGACAGGGTAATCACGAGCAGTACTTC
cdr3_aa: CASSSTGQGNHEQYF

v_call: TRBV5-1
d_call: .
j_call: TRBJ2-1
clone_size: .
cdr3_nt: TGCGCCAGCAGCCTTTATGACTCGGGGAATGAGCAGTTCTTC
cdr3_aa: CASSLYDSGNEQFF

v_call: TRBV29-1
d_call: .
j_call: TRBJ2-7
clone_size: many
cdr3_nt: TGCAGCGCTTTCACGAGTTCCTACGAGCAGTACTTC
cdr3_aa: CSAFTSSYEQYF

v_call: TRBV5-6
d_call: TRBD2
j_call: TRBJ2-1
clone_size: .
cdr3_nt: TGTGCCAGCAGCGCCCGACTAGCGGGGGGGCGTAATGAGCAGTTCTTC
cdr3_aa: CASSARLAGGRNEQFF

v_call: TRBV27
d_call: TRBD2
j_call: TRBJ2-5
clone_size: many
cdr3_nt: TGTGCCAGCAGTCCGTCCGGACTAGTTTACGAGACCCAGTACTTC
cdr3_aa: CASSPSGLVYETQYF

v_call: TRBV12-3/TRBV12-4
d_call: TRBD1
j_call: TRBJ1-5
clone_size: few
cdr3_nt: TGTGCCAGCAGCCCTGGACAGGCCTCCCTCCAGCATTTT
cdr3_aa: CASSPGQASLQHF

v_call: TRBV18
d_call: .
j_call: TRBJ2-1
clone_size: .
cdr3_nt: TGTGCCAGCTCAACTACACAGGACAATGAGCAGTTCTTC
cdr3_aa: CASSTTQDNEQFF

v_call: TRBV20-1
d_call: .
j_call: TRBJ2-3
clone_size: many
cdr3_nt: TGCAGTGCCGTCCCCCCTCCCCCTAAGGATACGCAGTATTTT
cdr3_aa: CSAVPPPPKDTQYF

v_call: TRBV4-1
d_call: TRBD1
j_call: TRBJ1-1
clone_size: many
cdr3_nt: TGTGCCAGCAGCCAGGACAGGGACACTGAAGCTTTCTTT
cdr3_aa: CASSQDRDTEAFF

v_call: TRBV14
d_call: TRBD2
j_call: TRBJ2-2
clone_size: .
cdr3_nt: TGTGCCAGCAGTGTAATAGCGGGGGACACCGGGGAGCTGTTTTTT
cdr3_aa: CASSVIAGDTGELFF

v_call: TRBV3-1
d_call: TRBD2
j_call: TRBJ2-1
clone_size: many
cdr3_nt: TGTGCCAGCAGCCTGCTAGCGGGGGGGCATGAGCAGTTCTTC
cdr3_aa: CASSLLAGGHEQFF